These 15 T cell receptor beta chains share one sample of origin, sequenced in a study of blood T cell repertoires in COVID-19 (dated by TCRdb to 2020 to 2021). Library preparation was by the immunoSEQ multiplex PCR assay. This immuneACCESS table, as held by TCRdb, lists in-frame sequences with V and J called but not all clones. Of the missing ones, under half trace to an unresolved V gene in checked studies; the others have no known cause. This sample is represented by a few hundred thousand clones; 80% to 95% of them were singletons. 6% to 7% of the sample comes from the top ten. The sequenced sample consisted of peripheral blood. All receptors derive from a woman aged 30 to 39 with COVID-19, enrolled during active disease.

The chain links TRBV18 to TRBJ2-1; 8 nucleotides agree with TRBD1. The CDR3 has 15 amino acids. Germline V lookup: CDR1 KGHSH, CDR2 LQKENI. Losses at the gene ends were 4 bases for V and 0 bases for J; bases not matched to a gene: 2. The CDR3, as DNA: TGTGCCAGCTCACGGACAGGGAGCTCCTACAATGAGCAGTTCTTC. The encoded protein is CASSRTGSSYNEQFF.

V and J are TRBV7-2 and TRBJ1-2; 8 nucleotides line up with TRBD1. Germline CDR1 reads SGHTA; CDR2 reads FQGNSA. V lost 0 bases, J lost 2 bases, and 5 bases stayed unmatched. The CDR3 has 16 amino acids. CDR3 in amino acids: CASSLASGGPNYGYTF. Here the CDR3 DNA reads TGTGCCAGCAGCTTAGCGTCAGGGGGCCCAAACTATGGCTACACCTTC. Drawing the rest from reference TRBV7-2 and TRBJ1-2, the complete variable domain is GAGVSQSPSNKVTEKGKDVELRCDPISGHTALYWYRQSLGQGLEFLIYFQGNSAPDKSGLPSDRFSAERTGGSVSTLTIQRTQQEDSAVYLCASSLASGGPNYGYTFGSGTRLTVV.

This rearrangement joins TRBV5-1 to TRBJ2-1; TRBD1 matches 8 bases. Trimming cost V 0 bases and J 6 bases; bases outside gene matches: 5. Germline V lookup: CDR1 SGHRS, CDR2 YFSETQ. The CDR3 length is 15 residues. The CDR3: CASSLGQGASNEQFF. The CDR3 bases are TGCGCCAGCAGCTTGGGTCAGGGGGCATCCAATGAGCAGTTCTTC.

The chain employs TRBV2 and TRBJ1-5; possible D gene TRBD1, 6 bases. The V gene's germline CDR1 is SNHLY and CDR2 FYNNEI. Trimming stripped 6 bases from V and 4 bases from J, with 10 bases between. This CDR3 region has 13 residues. CDR3 coding DNA: TGTGCCAGCAGAGCACAGGGAAATCAGCCCCAGCATTTT. Translated, it gives CASRAQGNQPQHF.

CDR3 sequence: CASSLELTVAHGYTF. DNA for the CDR3: TGCGCCAGCAGCTTGGAACTGACGGTAGCTCATGGCTACACCTTC. The gene calls are TRBV5-1 and TRBJ1-2, with D unclear. This CDR3 comprises 15 residues. Trimming took 0 bases from V and 6 from J, leaving 15 bases between them. CDR1 is SGHRS, CDR2 YFSETQ, per germline.

This chain uses TRBV6-4 with TRBJ2-2, with 8 bases that match TRBD1. Trimming at V came to 5 bases and at J to 6 bases, leaving 5 bases not matched to a gene. Germline CDR1 reads MRHNA; CDR2 reads SNTAGT. This CDR3 is built from 14 residues. In DNA form, the CDR3 reads TGTGCCAGCAGTATCCAGGGGGCGGCCGGGGAGCTGTTTTTT. Its translation is CASSIQGAAGELFF.

In the case of this clone: This same CDR3 is encoded by further DNA sequences in the sample. The chain links TRBV20-1 to TRBJ2-7; D not resolved. CDR1 and CDR2 from the germline V gene are DFQATT and SNEGSKA (reference sequence). The V and J ends lost 0 bases and 4 bases respectively, with 4 bases between them. The CDR3 is 11 amino acids. The CDR3, as DNA: TGCAGTGCTAGAGATCATTACGAGCAGTACTTC. This gives the protein CSARDHYEQYF.

The chain recombines TRBV5-1 with TRBJ2-1, with 9 positions matching TRBD1. This CDR3 has 19 amino acids. V shed 5 bases and J 5 bases; nucleotides not matched to a gene: 20. CDR1 and CDR2 from the germline V gene are SGHRS and YFSETQ. CDR3 nucleotides: TGCGCCAGCAGTATTACCCCGGGACAGGGTTCCCATTTTCACAATGAGCAGTTCTTC. Its translation: CASSITPGQGSHFHNEQFF.

The gene calls are TRBV9 and TRBJ2-3; 7 nucleotides match TRBD1. Germline V lookup: CDR1 SGDLS, CDR2 YYNGEE. Germline trimming cut 4 bases from V and 2 bases from J; bases unmatched to any gene: 4. CDR3 size: 14 residues. CDR3 in amino acids: CASSYTGATDTQYF. CDR3 DNA sequence: TGTGCCAGCAGCTACACAGGGGCCACAGATACGCAGTATTTT.

V gene TRBV6-2 or TRBV6-3 combines with J gene TRBJ2-3, with a possible D match to TRBD2 (5 bases). Trimming removed 4 bases at V and 0 bases at J, with 5 bases between. CDR3 length: 13 residues. CDR1 MNHEY and CDR2 SVGEGT come from the germline V gene. CDR3 loop: CASSWTSTDTQYF. The DNA for the CDR3 is TGTGCCAGCAGTTGGACTAGCACAGATACGCAGTATTTT.

This clone has only one observation. The chain carries TRBV7-6 and TRBJ2-1; weak D call: TRBD2 (5 bases). The length of the CDR3 is 14 residues. Looked up from germline, CDR1 is SGHVS and CDR2 is FNYEAQ. The V gene lost 1 base and the J gene lost 6 bases, with 10 bases spanning the gap. As DNA, the CDR3 is TGTGCCAGCAGCTTAGATCTGCGGGTCAATGAGCAGTTCTTC. The encoded protein is CASSLDLRVNEQFF.

The chain is built from TRBV2 and TRBJ1-6; the D is unclear. The CDR3 consists of 13 residues. The V and J ends lost 2 bases and 9 bases respectively, with 8 bases between them. Germline loops: CDR1 SNHLY, CDR2 FYNNEI. The CDR3 is CASSEFAGSPLHF. The CDR3 DNA is TGTGCCAGCAGTGAATTCGCAGGTTCACCCCTCCACTTT.

A single count supports this clone. The chain carries TRBV6-6 and TRBJ2-7; no firm D call. This CDR3 comprises 13 residues. The V end was cut by 8 bases, the J end by 2 bases, with 13 bases between. Germline-derived CDR1 and CDR2 are MNHNY and SVGAGI (reference sequence). CDR3 nucleotides: TGTGCCAGCCGGGTGACGGCAACCTACGAGCAGTACTTC. Encoded protein: CASRVTATYEQYF.

This chain links TRBV7-3 with TRBJ2-1; D call uncertain. Trimming stripped 5 bases from V and 4 bases from J, with 9 bases between. The CDR3 is made up of 13 amino acids. CDR1 and CDR2 (germline): SGHTA, FQGTGA. The CDR3, as DNA: TGTGCCAGCAGCGCAGACTCTTACAATGAGCAGTTCTTC. This gives the protein CASSADSYNEQFF. The full variable domain, its missing parts supplied by reference TRBV7-3 and TRBJ2-1, is GAGVSQTPSNKVTEKGKYVELRCDPISGHTALYWYRQSLGQGPEFLIYFQGTGAADDSGLPNDRFFAVRPEGSVSTLKIQRTERGDSAVYLCASSADSYNEQFFGPGTRLTVL.

The gene calls are TRBV21-1 and TRBJ2-7; the D call in the table, TRBD2, was not verified against the DNA. TRBV21-1 is given as a pseudogene. The CDR3 contains 17 residues. The CDR3 sequence is CASSQEVEGPTRNEQYF. DNA for the CDR3: TGTGCCAGCAGCCAAGAGGTTGAGGGCCCCACAAGAAACGAGCAGTACTTC.